This paragraph covers one T cell receptor beta chain sequence. Cohort 3 donors were reported recovered after two negative PCRs, clearance, or symptom resolution. This record belongs to a study of blood T cell repertoires in COVID-19. Profiling relied on immunoSEQ multiplex PCR, and the TCRdb table lists in-frame clones only, not all of them. The table includes approximately 380,000 clones, 88% detected once. This CDR3 has 16 residues. CDR1 MGHRA and CDR2 YSYEKL come from the germline V gene. Between the trimmed V and J ends, which lost 1 base and 5 bases, there was a span of 17 bases. Sequencing input: PBMCs or T cells enriched from blood (not recorded which). The rearrangement links TRBV4-1 to TRBJ2-5, with a tentative D call TRBD2 (6 bases). The TCR was taken from a young woman who had recovered from COVID-19. The CDR3: CASSQVGSGVQETQYF. The CDR3 DNA is TGCGCCAGCAGCCAAGTAGGTAGCGGAGTCCAGGAGACCCAGTACTTC.